Below, one T cell receptor (beta chain) is given with its context. Its antigen is not identified. The sample belongs to a study of PD-1 blockade in classical Hodgkin lymphoma. Only in-frame clones appear in the TCRdb table, and some are missing; sequencing was by immunoSEQ multiplex PCR. The data contain over 25,000 clones, over 65% of them singletons. Every patient experienced relapse after autologous stem cell transplantation, and brentuximab vedotin exposure varied. Thawed PBMCs were the source of CD4+ T cells, purified by magnetic negative selection. General study results and limits: Significantly greater TCR diversity emerged by C4D1 in CD4+ cells but not CD8+ cells. Sources of repertoire differences remain undefined, possibly disease activity or prior therapy. It was among complete responders that baseline diversity resembled that of newly diagnosed patients.

The receptor was isolated from a human donor with classical Hodgkin lymphoma. The sample in question was CD4+ T cells from blood, obtained at baseline.

This chain's CDR3 is CASSPPTLAVYNEQFF. The CDR3 nucleotides are TGTGCCAGCTCACCACCTACACTAGCGGTTTACAATGAGCAGTTCTTC. The rearrangement joins TRBV18 to TRBJ2-1; TRBD2 matches 8 bases. This CDR3 spans 16 amino acids. V lost 0 bases, J lost 4 bases, and 5 bases stayed unmatched. Germline values: CDR1 KGHSH, CDR2 LQKENI.